The 30 T cell receptor beta chains reported below all come from one sample, sequenced in a study. TCRdb re-analysed the 5' RACE reads in MiXCR, keeping a single row per CDR3 protein. The data show around 500 distinct CDR3 sequences, with over 20% seen just once and roughly a fifth held by the top ten. The sequenced material came from central memory T cells from blood PBMCs. Subset of the sample: central memory CD4+ T cells. The receptor source for this set is a female donor with HIV.

The CDR3 sequence: CASSPGPYNEQFF. CDR3 in DNA: TGTGCCAGCAGCCCGGGGCCCTACAATGAGCAGTTCTTC. The chain joins TRBV11-3 to TRBJ2-1; D tentatively fits TRBD1 or TRBD2 (5 bases each). The V end lost 5 bases, the J end lost 2 bases, and 7 bases lay between the germline ends. CDR1 and CDR2 (germline): SGHNT, YENEEA. The CDR3 has 13 residues.

The chain carries TRBV10-3 and TRBJ1-2; D may be TRBD1 (5 bases). Germline CDR1 reads ENHRY; CDR2 reads SYGVKD. V was clipped by 4 bases and J by 6 bases, with 15 bases between them. The CDR3 runs 14 residues. The CDR3 loop is CAISGLQGRDGYTF. In nucleotides, the CDR3 is TGTGCCATCAGTGGCTTGCAGGGACGAGATGGCTACACCTTC.

The chain recombines TRBV10-3 with TRBJ1-2; a possible D gene is TRBD1 (6 bases). This CDR3 has 12 residues. In germline, CDR1 is ENHRY, CDR2 SYGVKD. V was cut by 4 bases and J by 8 bases, with 11 bases left in between. This CDR3 reads CAISGQDRGYTF. CDR3 bases: TGTGCCATCAGTGGACAGGATCGGGGCTACACCTTC.

The gene calls are TRBV5-1 and TRBJ2-2; D might be TRBD1 or TRBD2, each matching 5 bases. Germline assignment: CDR1 SGHRS and CDR2 YFSETQ. V gave up 4 bases and J gave up 4 bases, with 14 bases separating them. This CDR3 is 15 amino acids long. CDR3 protein: CASSIAGAGTGELFF. In DNA form, the CDR3 reads TGCGCCAGCAGCATCGCCGGGGCGGGCACCGGGGAGCTGTTTTTT.

The rearrangement uses TRBV12-5 and TRBJ1-2, with unresolved D. The V and J ends lost 2 bases and 2 bases respectively, with 6 bases between them. This CDR3 region has 13 residues. Per germline, CDR1 LGHNT and CDR2 FRNRAP. As DNA, the CDR3 is TGTGCTAGTGGTTTGAAGGAAAACTATGGCTACACCTTC. It codes for CASGLKENYGYTF.

The chain joins TRBV7-6 to TRBJ2-7; D perhaps matches TRBD2 (6 bases). Trimming took 0 bases from V and 6 from J, leaving 6 bases between them. This CDR3 region has 12 residues. From germline, CDR1 is SGHVS and CDR2 FNYEAQ. The CDR3: CASSLAGGEQYF. The CDR3 DNA follows: TGTGCCAGCAGCTTAGCGGGGGGCGAGCAGTACTTC.

This clonotype has only a few counts. V is TRBV10-3 and J is TRBJ2-1, with 8 bases identical to TRBD2. Per the germline V gene, CDR1 is ENHRY and CDR2 is SYGVKD. The CDR3 has 14 residues. V lost 7 bases, J lost 8 bases, and 10 bases stayed unmatched. CDR3 region: CAIKGGLDTHEQFF. CDR3 nucleotide sequence: TGTGCCATCAAGGGGGGACTAGACACCCATGAGCAGTTCTTC.

The CDR3 protein is CASSLFRAANTEAFF. For the CDR3, the DNA is TGTGCCAGCAGCTTATTCCGGGCCGCGAACACTGAAGCTTTCTTT. The gene calls are TRBV11-2 and TRBJ1-1, with D unclear. The CDR3 length is 15 residues. CDR1 is SGHAT and CDR2 is FQNNGV in the germline V gene. V was pared by 2 bases and J by 1 base, with 11 bases between.

This sequence joins TRBV30 and TRBJ1-2, with 7 bases that match TRBD1. This CDR3 region has 15 residues. The J segment lost 7 bases and the V segment lost 7 bases, leaving 18 bases of the junction unmatched. Germline CDR1 reads GTSNPN; CDR2 reads SVGIG (reference sequence). The CDR3 loop reads CAFQTGTDEVGGYTF. The CDR3, as DNA: TGTGCCTTCCAGACAGGGACGGATGAGGTCGGTGGCTACACCTTC. Together with reference TRBV30 and TRBJ1-2, the CDR3 gives the full variable domain: SQTIHQWPATLVQPVGSPLSLECTVEGTSNPNLYWYRQAAGRGLQLLFYSVGIGQISSEVPQNLSASRPQDRQFILSSKKLLLSDSGFYLCAFQTGTDEVGGYTFGSGTRLTVV.

This clonotype was seen a handful of times. The chain carries TRBV7-2 and TRBJ2-1, with no clear D. The CDR3 has 12 residues. Trimming stripped 5 bases from V and 9 bases from J, with 11 bases between. CDR1 and CDR2 from the germline V gene are SGHTA and FQGNSA. CDR3 amino acids: CASSPRIGEQFF. CDR3 sequence (DNA): TGTGCCAGCAGCCCCCGAATCGGTGAGCAGTTCTTC.

The chain carries TRBV15 and TRBJ2-1, with TRBD2 as a possible D gene (6 bases). The CDR3 loop spans 17 amino acids. CDR1 LNHNV and CDR2 YYDKDF come from the germline V gene (reference sequence). V shed 3 bases and J shed 0 bases, with 15 bases lying between them. The CDR3 DNA is TGTGCCACCAGCAGGGAATTGGCGGGGCTCTCCTACAATGAGCAGTTCTTC. Translation: CATSRELAGLSYNEQFF.

J is TRBJ2-2 and V is TRBV5-1; D not certain. The CDR3 has 14 amino acids. Germline CDR1 and CDR2: SGHRS and YFSETQ. V lost 4 bases, J lost 10 bases, and 17 bases lay in between. The CDR3 DNA follows: TGCGCCAGCAGCGACGGGCAAACCATTGAGGAGCTGTTTTTT. Its protein is CASSDGQTIEELFF.

CDR3 in DNA: TGTGCCAGCAGCTTGGTAGCGGCGAACACCGGGGAGCTGTTTTTT. This gives the protein CASSLVAANTGELFF. This chain joins TRBV5-6 and TRBJ2-2; D possibly corresponds to TRBD2 (6 bases). This CDR3 is 15 amino acids long. The germline V gene encodes CDR1 SGHDT and CDR2 YYEEEE. With 0 bases removed from V and 0 bases from J, the gap between germline ends came to 6 bases.

This clonotype is large within its sample. This rearrangement joins TRBV5-3 to TRBJ2-3; D uncertain. TRBV5-3 is known as an ORF, though its function is uncertain. Deletions cut 4 bases from V and 7 bases from J, with 4 bases between. CDR3 length equals 10 residues. DNA for the CDR3: TGTGCCAGAAGCCTTTATACGCAGTATTTT. As protein: CARSLYTQYF.

This clonotype was found a few times. V gene TRBV23-1 combines with J gene TRBJ2-7, with no clear D. TRBV23-1 is filed as an ORF, its function uncertain. The CDR3 is made up of 15 amino acids. Trimming stripped 6 bases from V and 0 bases from J, with 15 bases between. CDR3: CASSPLPGSSYEQYV. In nucleotides, the CDR3 is TGCGCCAGCAGCCCACTACCGGGCAGCTCCTACGAGCAGTACGTC.

Comments on this clonotype: One end of the junction does not line up with germline, which may come from a read error. The rearrangement joins TRBV5-1 to TRBJ2-2; D possibly matches TRBD1 or TRBD2 (5 bases each). The germline gives CDR1 SGHRS, CDR2 YFSETQ. This CDR3 spans 15 amino acids. Here the CDR3 reads CASSIQGEGTGELLF. The DNA for the CDR3 is TGCGCCAGCAGTATCCAGGGTGAGGGAACCGGGGAGCTGTTGTTT.

J is TRBJ1-1 and V is TRBV10-3; D is possibly TRBD1 (5 bases). The CDR3 consists of 12 residues. With 2 bases removed from V and 11 bases from J, the gap between germline ends came to 12 bases. Per the germline V gene, CDR1 is ENHRY and CDR2 is SYGVKD. The CDR3 DNA sequence: TGTGCCATCAGTGAGGAAGAAGGGGTGGCTTTCTTT. It yields the protein CAISEEEGVAFF.

The rearrangement links TRBV6-1 to TRBJ2-5; 12 positions agree with TRBD2. From germline, CDR1 is MNHNS and CDR2 SASEGT. Trimming at V came to 6 bases and at J to 5 bases, leaving 16 bases not matched to a gene. CDR3 length: 18 amino acids. CDR3 bases: TGTGCCAGCAGAGGGGACATGGCTAGCGGGAGGGCCAGGGAGACCCAGTACTTC. This encodes CASRGDMASGRARETQYF.

Regarding this clonotype: A read error may produce the germline difference seen at one junction end. The V call is TRBV15, the J call TRBJ1-1; D perhaps matches TRBD1 (5 bases). The CDR3 runs to 13 residues. Germline CDR1 reads LNHNV; CDR2 reads YYDKDF (reference sequence). The CDR3 reads CATRRAGDGEAFF. The CDR3, as DNA: TGTGCCACCAGAAGAGCGGGGGACGGTGAAGCTTTCTTT.

The V call is TRBV6-2 or TRBV6-3, the J call TRBJ2-5; TRBD2 agrees at 7 bases. CDR3 size: 16 residues. CDR1 is MNHEY and CDR2 is SVGEGT in the germline V gene. With 2 bases clipped from V and 5 bases from J, the junction kept 11 bases outside the gene matches. The CDR3 here is CASSYPPGGWDETQYF. For the CDR3, the DNA is TGTGCCAGCAGTTACCCTCCGGGAGGTTGGGACGAGACCCAGTACTTC.

The chain uses TRBV4-1 and TRBJ2-5, with 12 positions matching TRBD2. CDR3 length: 18 residues. Trimming at V came to 1 base and at J to 5 bases, leaving 11 bases not matched to a gene. Germline values: CDR1 MGHRA, CDR2 YSYEKL. The CDR3 coding sequence is TGCGCCAGCAGCCAAGTTGCCGGGACTAGCGGGTTCAGGGAGACCCAGTACTTC. As protein: CASSQVAGTSGFRETQYF.

The chain couples TRBV25-1 to TRBJ1-2; no definite D call. The CDR3 is made up of 13 amino acids. Trimming shortened V by 3 bases and J by 2 bases, and 7 bases separated the two germline ends. Germline V gene lookup returns CDR1 MGHDK and CDR2 SYGVNS. CDR3 residues: CASSDIRNYGYTF. The CDR3 DNA sequence: TGTGCCAGCAGTGATATACGGAACTATGGCTACACCTTC.

This clonotype was counted between two and nine times. The chain couples TRBV20-1 to TRBJ2-3; D remains unclear. The germline V and J ends were trimmed by 3 bases and 3 bases, with 13 bases remaining between them. Germline lookup yields CDR1 DFQATT and CDR2 SNEGSKA (reference sequence). The CDR3 length is 14 residues. In DNA form, the CDR3 reads TGCAGTGCTAGGGTCTCGATGTCGACAGATACGCAGTATTTT. Its protein is CSARVSMSTDTQYF.

V usage is TRBV19 and J usage is TRBJ2-3; D not certain. This CDR3 has 12 amino acids. The germline V gene has CDR1 LNHDA and CDR2 SQIVND (reference sequence). V lost 5 bases and J 9 bases, leaving 12 bases between the germline ends. DNA of the CDR3: TGTGCCAGTAGTCTCCGTCAGGACACGCAGTATTTT. It encodes CASSLRQDTQYF. Looking up the rest from reference TRBV19 and TRBJ2-3 gives the full variable domain: DGGITQSPKYLFRKEGQNVTLSCEQNLNHDAMYWYRQDPGQGLRLIYYSQIVNDFQKGDIAEGYSVSREKKESFPLTVTSAQKNPTAFYLCASSLRQDTQYFGPGTRLTVL.

This clonotype was seen a handful of times. The chain carries TRBV6-1 and TRBJ2-7, with D possibly TRBD1 on 6 matching bases. V was clipped by 1 base and J by 1 base, with 20 bases between them. The length of the CDR3 is 18 residues. Germline V gives CDR1 MNHNS, CDR2 SASEGT. In nucleotides, the CDR3 is TGTGCCAGCAGTGAAGGAGGGCAGGGGAGCGTGAAATCCTACGAGCAGTACTTC. Translating gives CASSEGGQGSVKSYEQYF.

The chain has TRBV10-1 and TRBJ1-4; 8 positions match TRBD1. The V gene's germline CDR1 is WNHNN and CDR2 SYGVQD (reference sequence). J was trimmed by 0 bases and V by 0 bases; bases with no gene match: 18. This CDR3 is 22 amino acids long. The CDR3 region is CASSESNPRDRTTIATNEKLFF. Here the CDR3 DNA reads TGCGCCAGCAGTGAGTCGAACCCCCGGGACAGGACGACGATTGCAACTAATGAAAAACTGTTTTTT.

J is TRBJ1-1 and V is TRBV18, with D possibly matching TRBD1 (5 bases). In germline, CDR1 is KGHSH, CDR2 LQKENI. The CDR3 consists of 14 residues. The V and J ends lost 3 bases and 8 bases respectively, with 16 bases between them. The CDR3 coding sequence is TGTGCCAGCTCACCCGACCCATTGACAGAAGAAGCTTTCTTT. It encodes CASSPDPLTEEAFF. The variable domain in full, with the rest retrieved from reference TRBV18 and TRBJ1-1, is NAGVMQNPRHLVRRRGQEARLRCSPMKGHSHVYWYRQLPEEGLKFMVYLQKENIIDESGMPKERFSAEFPKEGPSILRIQQVVRGDSAAYFCASSPDPLTEEAFFGQGTRLTVV.

In nucleotides, the CDR3 is TGTGCCAGCGCAGTGACTAGCGGCGAGCAGTACTTC. Translating gives CASAVTSGEQYF. The V and J genes are TRBV6-4 and TRBJ2-7, with 9 bases lining up with TRBD2. CDR1 MRHNA and CDR2 SNTAGT come from the germline V gene. V was pared by 8 bases and J by 6 bases, with 5 bases of the junction left unmatched. The CDR3 is 12 amino acids.

V usage is TRBV10-1 and J usage is TRBJ2-5; 8 positions match TRBD2. Germline V gives CDR1 WNHNN, CDR2 SYGVQD (reference sequence). The CDR3 loop spans 12 amino acids. V shed 6 bases and J 4 bases; nucleotides not matched to a gene: 1. The CDR3 DNA is TGCGCCAGCAGCAGCGGGGGAGAGACCCAGTACTTC. Its protein product is CASSSGGETQYF.

This clonotype is labeled hyperexpanded. This chain joins TRBV10-3 and TRBJ1-1; no firm D call. Trimming took 2 bases from V and 0 from J, leaving 10 bases between them. The length of the CDR3 is 15 residues. The germline CDR1 and CDR2 sequences are ENHRY and SYGVKD. The CDR3 here is CAISEKVVLNTEAFF. The CDR3, as DNA: TGTGCCATCAGTGAGAAGGTAGTCCTGAACACTGAAGCTTTCTTT.